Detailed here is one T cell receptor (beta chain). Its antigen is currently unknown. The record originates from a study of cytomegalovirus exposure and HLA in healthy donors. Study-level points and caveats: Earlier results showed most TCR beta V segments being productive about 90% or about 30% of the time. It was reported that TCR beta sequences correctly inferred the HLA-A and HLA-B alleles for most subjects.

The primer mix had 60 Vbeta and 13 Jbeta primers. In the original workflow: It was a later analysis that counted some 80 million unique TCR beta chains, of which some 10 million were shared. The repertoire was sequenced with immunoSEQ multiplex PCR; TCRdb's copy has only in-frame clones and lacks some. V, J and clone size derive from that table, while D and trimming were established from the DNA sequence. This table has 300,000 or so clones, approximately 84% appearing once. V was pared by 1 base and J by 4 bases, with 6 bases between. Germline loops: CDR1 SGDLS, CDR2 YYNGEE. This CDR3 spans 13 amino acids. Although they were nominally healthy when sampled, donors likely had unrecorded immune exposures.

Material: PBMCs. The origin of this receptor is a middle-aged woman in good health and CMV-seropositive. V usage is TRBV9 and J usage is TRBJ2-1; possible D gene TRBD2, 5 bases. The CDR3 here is CASSVTSYNEQFF. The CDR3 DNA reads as TGTGCCAGCAGCGTAACTAGTTACAATGAGCAGTTCTTC. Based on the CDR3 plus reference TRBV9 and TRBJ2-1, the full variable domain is DSGVTQTPKHLITATGQRVTLRCSPRSGDLSVYWYQQSLDQGLQFLIQYYNGEERAKGNILERFSAQQFPDLHSELNLSSLELGDSALYFCASSVTSYNEQFFGPGTRLTVL.